This T cell receptor beta chain was observed in a study of blood T cell repertoires in COVID-19. Study-level background: COVID-19 samples from acute and convalescent phases originated in the United States, Italy and Spain.

Authors' processing steps: Scientists estimated how many nucleated cells there were by amplifying reference gene primers. Here immunoSEQ multiplex PCR was the method, and the copy in TCRdb shows in-frame clones only, minus some. V and J calls plus clone size are reproduced from that table; the DNA served to infer D and trimming. The sample carries over 250,000 clones, roughly 90% recorded once. Cohorts were determined from participant-reported clinical history. Before being deemed recovered, Cohort 3 donors had two negative PCRs, clearance, or symptom resolution. The receptor was derived from a man in his sixties who had recovered from COVID-19. Sequencing input: PBMCs or T cells enriched from blood (not recorded which).

CDR3: CASSRGEGNYGYTF. The CDR3, as DNA: TGTGCCAGCAGCCGCGGGGAGGGGAACTATGGCTACACCTTC. The genes are TRBV7-9 and TRBJ1-2; TRBD1 is a possible D gene (5 bases). This CDR3 spans 14 amino acids. Between the trimmed V and J ends, which lost 5 bases and 2 bases, there was a span of 12 bases. Per the germline V gene, CDR1 is SEHNR and CDR2 is FQNEAQ (reference sequence).